This T cell receptor beta chain came from a study of cytotoxic CD8 clonotypes in ibrutinib-treated CLL. Study-level background: Once treatment had gone on for a median of 12 months, range 6 to 36, response samples were drawn.

V dropped 1 base and J dropped 15; count of bases not matched to a gene: 8. Looked up from germline, CDR1 is SGHTA and CDR2 is FQGNSA. This CDR3 is 14 amino acids long. Method: immunoSEQ multiplex PCR; TCRdb's copy keeps in-frame clones and lacks some. The table includes approximately 120,000 clones, less than 90% detected once. Study findings and constraints: Clonality increased at ibrutinib response and stayed stable in sustained remission. At progression, however, it fell back toward baseline.

Details on this clone: Its cognate antigen is unknown.

Investigators sourced around 2 micrograms of genomic DNA from cryopreserved PBMCs for TCR beta libraries. Sequenced here: PBMCs, sampled after 24 months of ibrutinib treatment. The chain links TRBV7-2 to TRBJ2-1, with 11 bases identical to TRBD2. This sequence originates from a human donor with chronic lymphocytic leukemia. CDR3 in amino acids: CASSLESSGGSSFF. In nucleotides, the CDR3 is TGTGCCAGCAGCTTAGAATCTAGCGGGGGGTCTTCGTTCTTC.